The sequence of this T cell receptor (beta chain) was determined in a study of T cell changes during pregnancy in multiple sclerosis. CDR3 length: 15 amino acids. Germline CDR1 and CDR2: SGHRS and YFSETQ. With V trimmed by 3 bases and J by 4 bases, 7 bases remained unmatched. Some clones are missing from TCRdb's copy, which holds only in-frame ones; the method was immunoSEQ multiplex PCR. This sample has approximately 34,000 clones; 90% occur once, and the top ten carry about 10%. This specimen was CD8+ T cells from peripheral blood mononuclear cells, taken before pregnancy. The receptor was derived from a female donor with multiple sclerosis, enrolled in a pregnancy study. The V and J genes are TRBV5-1 and TRBJ1-2; 9 nucleotides line up with TRBD1. The CDR3 region has the DNA TGCGCCAGCAGCTGGACAGGGGATGGTGTCTATGGCTACACCTTC. Its protein product is CASSWTGDGVYGYTF.